A single sample is the source of the 28 T cell receptor beta chains below, sequenced in a study of blood T cell repertoires in COVID-19. Only in-frame clones appear in the TCRdb table, and some are missing; sequencing was by immunoSEQ multiplex PCR. The table has 250,000 to 300,000 clones, roughly 86% seen once. The specimen was PBMCs or T cells enriched from blood (not recorded which). The receptors here all came from a woman under 40 who had recovered from COVID-19.

This rearrangement joins TRBV2 to TRBJ1-6; D unclear. There are 13 residues in the CDR3. Germline CDR1 SNHLY, CDR2 FYNNEI. Trimming cost V 7 bases and J 6 bases, with 10 bases left between them. The CDR3 loop reads CASKPAVNSPLHF. The CDR3, as DNA: TGTGCCAGCAAGCCGGCGGTTAATTCACCCCTCCACTTT.

The J gene is TRBJ2-1, the V gene TRBV4-1; no definite D call. This CDR3 has 15 residues. V was cut by 1 base and J by 0 bases, with 7 bases left in between. Germline V gene data show CDR1 as MGHRA and CDR2 as YSYEKL. CDR3 DNA: TGCGCCAGCAGCCAAGGAGCGAGCTCCTACAATGAGCAGTTCTTC. This codes for CASSQGASSYNEQFF.

The J gene is TRBJ1-1, the V gene TRBV4-3; D is undetermined. Between the trimmed V and J ends, which lost 0 bases and 12 bases, there was a span of 17 bases. The CDR3 is 14 residues long. Germline CDR1 and CDR2: LGHNA and YSLEER. This CDR3 is CASSQDPVGRLPFF. The CDR3 DNA is TGCGCCAGCAGCCAAGATCCAGTAGGGAGACTACCTTTCTTT.

The CDR3 coding sequence is TGTGCCAGCAAAGCGGGGGGTAACCAAGAGACCCAGTACTTC. Its protein product is CASKAGGNQETQYF. This sequence joins TRBV28 and TRBJ2-5; 9 bases line up with TRBD2. The trim removed 7 bases at V and 0 bases at J, leaving 3 bases unmatched. The CDR3 length is 14 residues. The germline V gene encodes CDR1 MDHEN and CDR2 SYDVKM.

This chain uses TRBV9 with TRBJ2-1; D might be TRBD1 (5 bases). Germline CDR1 reads SGDLS; CDR2 reads YYNGEE. V was pared by 0 bases and J by 1 base, with 11 bases between. The CDR3 consists of 16 residues. The CDR3 sequence is CASSVGGAWSYNEQFF. CDR3 in DNA: TGTGCCAGCAGCGTAGGTGGGGCGTGGTCCTACAATGAGCAGTTCTTC.

CDR3 protein: CASSSQWGLNQPQHF. In nucleotides, the CDR3 is TGTGCCAGCAGTTCCCAGTGGGGGCTCAATCAGCCCCAGCATTTT. This chain joins TRBV6-5 and TRBJ1-5; D may be TRBD1 (6 bases). Deletions cut 4 bases from V and 3 bases from J, with 13 bases between. This CDR3 has 15 residues. Looked up from germline, CDR1 is MNHEY and CDR2 is SVGAGI.

This clone was recorded only once. The V call is TRBV27, the J call TRBJ2-3; 10 bases are a match to TRBD2. CDR1 is MNHEY and CDR2 is SMNVEV in the germline V gene (reference sequence). V lost 4 bases to trimming and J lost 3 bases; unmatched junction nucleotides: 7. The CDR3 is made up of 16 amino acids. The CDR3 nucleotides are TGTGCCAGCAGTTGGGGGACTAGCGTCACAACAGATACGCAGTATTTT. Translated, it gives CASSWGTSVTTDTQYF.

The chain couples TRBV7-2 to TRBJ1-6; TRBD1 matches 10 bases. V trimming: 4 bases; J trimming: 9 bases; junction bases outside the gene matches: 12. Germline lookup yields CDR1 SGHTA and CDR2 FQGNSA. The CDR3 covers 17 residues. CDR3 coding DNA: TGTGCCAGCAGCTCCACCCAACAGGGGACAGGGGCTTCACCCCTCCACTTT. Amino acids: CASSSTQQGTGASPLHF.

The genes are TRBV4-3 and TRBJ1-5; D uncertain. Trimming removed 0 bases from V and 4 bases from J, with 10 bases in between. Per germline, CDR1 LGHNA and CDR2 YSLEER. The CDR3 extends over 15 amino acids. The CDR3 nucleotides read TGCGCCAGCAGCCAAGAGAAAGAACGGAATCAGCCCCAGCATTTT. The encoded protein is CASSQEKERNQPQHF.

The J gene is TRBJ2-3, the V gene TRBV19; 8 positions agree with TRBD1. The CDR3 has 16 residues. The germline V gene has CDR1 LNHDA and CDR2 SQIVND (reference sequence). V lost 6 bases to trimming and J lost 5 bases; unmatched junction nucleotides: 13. The CDR3 sequence: CASSYRGQGAGDTQYF. The CDR3 DNA sequence: TGTGCCAGTAGCTATAGGGGGCAGGGGGCTGGAGATACGCAGTATTTT.

The rearrangement links TRBV5-6 to TRBJ2-7; 8 nucleotides line up with TRBD1. J lost 3 bases, V lost 2 bases, and 7 bases had no gene match. The germline CDR1 and CDR2 sequences are SGHDT and YYEEEE. This CDR3 comprises 15 residues. CDR3 sequence reads: CASSLLDRVLYEQYF. CDR3 coding DNA: TGTGCCAGCAGCTTACTGGACAGGGTACTCTACGAGCAGTACTTC.

This clone was detected only once. This sequence joins TRBV6-1 and TRBJ1-2, with D possibly being TRBD1 (5 bases). CDR1 and CDR2 (germline): MNHNS, SASEGT. The V and J ends lost 0 bases and 8 bases respectively, with 13 bases between them. The CDR3 length is 14 residues. The CDR3 region has the DNA TGTGCCAGCAGTGAAGCCGGGGGTACTCCCGGCTACACCTTC. It translates to CASSEAGGTPGYTF.

The rearrangement joins TRBV5-1 to TRBJ2-1; 12 bases are shared with TRBD2. The germline V gene encodes CDR1 SGHRS and CDR2 YFSETQ. V shed 4 bases and J 4 bases; nucleotides not matched to a gene: 3. There are 15 residues in the CDR3. CDR3 nucleotides: TGCGCCAGCAGCACACTAGCGGGAGGATACAATGAGCAGTTCTTC. It yields the protein CASSTLAGGYNEQFF.

V usage is TRBV6-5 and J usage is TRBJ2-2; no reliable D call. Germline V gives CDR1 MNHEY, CDR2 SVGAGI. The V end was cut by 6 bases, the J end by 0 bases, with 5 bases between. The CDR3 contains 13 residues. The CDR3 nucleotides are TGTGCCAGCAGGTCGGCGAACACCGGGGAGCTGTTTTTT. It yields the protein CASRSANTGELFF.

This clone came up a few times. V usage is TRBV27 and J usage is TRBJ1-4; the D gene is possibly TRBD1 (5 bases). V gave up 5 bases and J gave up 10 bases, with 23 bases separating them. Germline-derived CDR1 and CDR2 are MNHEY and SMNVEV (reference sequence). This CDR3 is built from 16 residues. CDR3 nucleotide sequence: TGTGCCAGCAGTAATAACCGGGTCCCGGGGGAGGGAAAACTGTTTTTT. As protein: CASSNNRVPGEGKLFF.

This chain connects TRBV5-5 to TRBJ2-7; D is unclear. CDR1 is SGHKS and CDR2 is YYEKEE in the germline V gene (reference sequence). This CDR3 contains 11 residues. Trimming took off 4 bases at V and 3 bases at J, with 5 bases between the two ends. The CDR3 sequence: CASSVNYEQYF. Here the CDR3 DNA reads TGTGCCAGCAGCGTTAACTACGAGCAGTACTTC.

The chain links TRBV3-1 (or the pseudogene TRBV3-2) to TRBJ1-4; 10 bases are a match to TRBD1. The junction had 4 bases not matched to a gene; V was cut back by 0 bases and J by 3 bases. Per the germline V gene, CDR1 is LGHDT and CDR2 is YNNKEL (reference sequence). The length of the CDR3 is 17 residues. This CDR3 is CASSQEGTGVANEKLFF. The CDR3 nucleotides are TGTGCCAGCAGCCAAGAAGGGACAGGGGTGGCTAATGAAAAACTGTTTTTT.

The chain recombines TRBV28 with TRBJ1-1, with a weak D call TRBD1 (6 bases). The CDR3 consists of 11 residues. Germline CDR1 is MDHEN and CDR2 is SYDVKM. Trimming removed 10 bases from V and 10 bases from J, with 16 bases in between. CDR3 in DNA: TGTGCCACTGGGGGACATCGGGGAGCTTTCTTT. This codes for CATGGHRGAFF.

J is TRBJ2-7 and V is TRBV25-1; 9 positions agree with TRBD2. Germline CDR1 and CDR2: MGHDK and SYGVNS. The ends lost 2 bases at V and 1 base at J; junction bases unmatched: 9. This CDR3 has 17 residues. CDR3 amino acids: CASSELLGGGASYEQYF. The CDR3 DNA follows: TGTGCCAGCAGTGAACTCCTCGGCGGGGGGGCATCCTACGAGCAGTACTTC.

The rearrangement uses TRBV30 and TRBJ2-1, with TRBD1 matching over 8 bases. The CDR3 runs to 14 residues. V was pared by 7 bases and J by 6 bases, with 11 bases of the junction left unmatched. Germline CDR1 and CDR2: GTSNPN and SVGIG (reference sequence). The CDR3 reads CASQPGQVSNEQFF. The CDR3 DNA sequence: TGTGCCTCACAACCGGGACAGGTGTCCAATGAGCAGTTCTTC. The variable domain in full, with the rest retrieved from reference TRBV30 and TRBJ2-1, is SQTIHQWPATLVQPVGSPLSLECTVEGTSNPNLYWYRQAAGRGLQLLFYSVGIGQISSEVPQNLSASRPQDRQFILSSKKLLLSDSGFYLCASQPGQVSNEQFFGPGTRLTVL.

About this clone itself: The junction departs from the called germline gene at one end, perhaps through a read error. Within the sample, other DNA sequences also encode this same CDR3. V gene TRBV15 combines with J gene TRBJ1-5; 8 bases agree with TRBD1. CDR3 size: 15 residues. The V gene's germline CDR1 is LNHNV and CDR2 YYDKDF (reference sequence). The CDR3 loop is CATSKKDRGEQPQHF. DNA for the CDR3: TGCGCCACCAGCAAGAAAGACAGGGGTGAGCAGCCCCAGCATTTT.

The CDR3, as DNA: TGTGCCAGCAGTCCGGGGGGACACGGGAGCTCCTATAATTCACCCCTCCACTTT. As protein: CASSPGGHGSSYNSPLHF. V is TRBV6-6 and J is TRBJ1-6; tentative D call: TRBD1 (6 bases). CDR1 MNHNY and CDR2 SVGAGI come from the germline V gene (reference sequence). CDR3 length: 18 residues. Trimming left V 5 bases short and J 0 bases short, with 17 bases between.

This rearrangement joins TRBV3-1 (or the pseudogene TRBV3-2) to TRBJ1-3; perhaps TRBD1 as D (6 bases). CDR1 and CDR2 from the germline V gene are LGHDT and YNNKEL (reference sequence). The CDR3 sequence is 16 residues long. The V gene lost 1 base and the J gene lost 2 bases, with 12 bases spanning the gap. The CDR3 DNA follows: TGTGCCAGCAGCCAAGGGGGGGGGCGTACTGGAAACACCATATATTTT. It yields the protein CASSQGGGRTGNTIYF.

This sequence joins TRBV5-6 and TRBJ2-2; no definite D call. The CDR3 is 13 residues long. CDR1 is SGHDT and CDR2 is YYEEEE in the germline V gene. The V and J ends lost 5 bases and 5 bases respectively, with 10 bases between them. CDR3 bases: TGTGCCAGCAGTTATGACTCAACCGGGGAGCTGTTTTTT. It encodes CASSYDSTGELFF. Variable domain in full (rest from reference TRBV5-6 and TRBJ2-2): DAGVTQSPTHLIKTRGQQVTLRCSPKSGHDTVSWYQQALGQGPQFIFQYYEEEERQRGNFPDRFSGHQFPNYSSELNVNALLLGDSALYLCASSYDSTGELFFGEGSRLTVL.

The V gene is TRBV7-9, the J gene TRBJ2-1; the D gene is possibly TRBD1 (5 bases). Germline CDR1 is SEHNR and CDR2 is FQNEAQ (reference sequence). The length of the CDR3 is 10 residues. V was clipped by 5 bases and J by 9 bases, with 5 bases between them. The CDR3 reads CASSTGEQFF. The CDR3 region has the DNA TGTGCCAGCAGCACAGGTGAGCAGTTCTTC.

V gene TRBV5-1 combines with J gene TRBJ1-1; perhaps TRBD1 as D (5 bases). The CDR3 extends over 15 amino acids. Trimming stripped 0 bases from V and 4 bases from J, with 13 bases between. Germline loops: CDR1 SGHRS, CDR2 YFSETQ. The CDR3 loop reads CASSLAGIGGTEAFF. Written as DNA, the CDR3 is TGCGCCAGCAGCTTGGCCGGAATCGGGGGCACTGAAGCTTTCTTT.

The rearrangement uses TRBV18 and TRBJ1-4; D may be TRBD1 (6 bases). Germline V gene lookup returns CDR1 KGHSH and CDR2 LQKENI. Trimming took 2 bases from V and 7 from J, leaving 23 bases between them. The CDR3 is made up of 18 amino acids. Written as DNA, the CDR3 is TGTGCCAGCTCACCAGGGACATCGAGCCCCTCGAGGGGTGAAAAACTGTTTTTT. Its protein is CASSPGTSSPSRGEKLFF.

V and J are TRBV7-9 and TRBJ2-3; a weak D match, TRBD2 (5 bases). The V end lost 4 bases, the J end lost 6 bases, and 11 bases lay between the germline ends. The CDR3 has 13 amino acids. Germline V lookup: CDR1 SEHNR, CDR2 FQNEAQ (reference sequence). The CDR3 region has the DNA TGTGCCAGCAGCTCGCCCGGGGTGGATACGCAGTATTTT. This gives the protein CASSSPGVDTQYF.